These 29 T cell receptor beta chains share one sample of origin, sequenced in a study of lymphopenia after photon versus proton radiotherapy. Sequencing used immunoSEQ multiplex PCR; TCRdb keeps in-frame clones, though not all of them. The data hold approximately 70,000 clones, with roughly nine tenths observed a single time. The input for sequencing was peripheral blood, taken from a patient treated with proton-based radiotherapy. The receptors stem from a man older than 75 with esophageal cancer.

This clone was found a few times. This chain links TRBV10-3 with TRBJ2-3, with D perhaps TRBD2 (5 bases). The CDR3 has 14 residues. Germline assignment: CDR1 ENHRY and CDR2 SYGVKD. The V end was cut by 9 bases, the J end by 2 bases, with 15 bases between. CDR3 amino acids: CAMRSSEFTDTQYF. The CDR3 DNA reads as TGTGCCATGAGGAGTAGCGAGTTCACAGATACGCAGTATTTT.

The V gene is TRBV7-9, the J gene TRBJ2-3; D unresolved. Looked up from germline, CDR1 is SEHNR and CDR2 is FQNEAQ (reference sequence). V lost 2 bases and J lost 4, with 10 bases in between. The CDR3 has 14 residues. Written as DNA, the CDR3 is TGTGCCAGCAGCTTAAGTGGTATCGCAGATACGCAGTATTTT. Its protein is CASSLSGIADTQYF.

This chain's CDR3 is CAVGGVGYEQYF. The CDR3 DNA reads as TGTGCCGTAGGGGGGGTTGGGTACGAGCAGTACTTC. J is TRBJ2-7 and V is TRBV27; D perhaps matches TRBD2 (7 bases). The germline V gene encodes CDR1 MNHEY and CDR2 SMNVEV (reference sequence). CDR3 length equals 12 residues. V was clipped by 11 bases and J by 4 bases, with 15 bases between them.

This chain uses TRBV7-9 with TRBJ1-5; D call uncertain. The V and J ends lost 2 bases and 5 bases respectively, with 4 bases between them. The CDR3 runs to 12 residues. The V gene's germline CDR1 is SEHNR and CDR2 FQNEAQ (reference sequence). This chain's CDR3 is CASSLRDQPQHF. CDR3 nucleotide sequence: TGTGCCAGCAGCTTACGGGATCAGCCCCAGCATTTT. The whole variable domain, remainder taken from reference TRBV7-9 and TRBJ1-5, is DTGVSQNPRHKITKRGQNVTFRCDPISEHNRLYWYRQTLGQGPEFLTYFQNEAQLEKSRLLSDRFSAERPKGSFSTLEIQRTEQGDSAMYLCASSLRDQPQHFGDGTRLSIL.

The chain uses TRBV6-5 and TRBJ2-7; maybe TRBD1 (5 bases). Germline lookup yields CDR1 MNHEY and CDR2 SVGAGI. The CDR3 covers 13 residues. Deletions cut 0 bases from V and 10 bases from J, with 13 bases between. Here the CDR3 DNA reads TGTGCCAGCAGTTACTCGACCCAGGGAACACAGTACTTC. Its translation is CASSYSTQGTQYF.

The chain combines TRBV10-2 with TRBJ2-7; D remains unclear. Looked up from germline, CDR1 is WSHSY and CDR2 is SAAADI. The CDR3 loop spans 12 amino acids. V was cut by 4 bases and J by 0 bases, with 4 bases left in between. CDR3 DNA sequence: TGCGCCAGCAGTGCCTACTCCTACGAGCAGTACTTC. Its protein is CASSAYSYEQYF.

This chain connects TRBV7-2 to TRBJ2-3, with a weak D call TRBD2 (5 bases). CDR1 is SGHTA and CDR2 is FQGNSA in the germline V gene. The CDR3 runs to 16 residues. The germline V and J ends were trimmed by 1 base and 1 base, with 12 bases remaining between them. CDR3 in amino acids: CASSLGSGVGTDTQYF. CDR3 DNA sequence: TGTGCCAGCAGCTTAGGATCCGGGGTGGGCACAGATACGCAGTATTTT.

The rearrangement uses TRBV4-3 and TRBJ1-2; D gene unclear. Deletions cut 1 base from V and 6 bases from J, with 6 bases between. CDR3 length: 12 residues. CDR1 and CDR2 (germline): LGHNA, YSLEER. The CDR3 sequence is CASSQGGNGYTF. CDR3 DNA: TGCGCCAGCAGCCAAGGCGGCAATGGCTACACCTTC.

The chain links TRBV6-5 to TRBJ2-7; the match to TRBD1 covers 7 bases. Germline CDR1 reads MNHEY; CDR2 reads SVGAGI. CDR3 length equals 15 residues. V shed 5 bases, J shed 2 bases, and the junction held 9 bases outside the gene matches. CDR3 nucleotide sequence: TGTGCCAGCAGTACAGGGGTGAACAGGGCCTACGAGCAGTACTTC. Translating gives CASSTGVNRAYEQYF.

The chain joins TRBV19 to TRBJ1-2, with 7 nucleotides matching TRBD1. From germline, CDR1 is LNHDA and CDR2 SQIVND (reference sequence). The CDR3 loop spans 14 amino acids. The J segment lost 4 bases and the V segment lost 5 bases, leaving 7 bases of the junction unmatched. The CDR3 coding sequence is TGTGCCAGTAGTGACCCCGGGACAGCCTATGGCTACACCTTC. The encoded protein is CASSDPGTAYGYTF.

The chain is built from TRBV18 and TRBJ2-7; 7 bases match TRBD2. The trim removed 2 bases at V and 3 bases at J, leaving 1 base unmatched. CDR1 is KGHSH and CDR2 is LQKENI in the germline V gene. The CDR3 is made up of 13 amino acids. The CDR3 region has the DNA TGTGCCAGCTCACCAACTAGCGACTACGAGCAGTACTTC. It translates to CASSPTSDYEQYF.

This chain uses TRBV5-5 with TRBJ2-3; 8 bases fit TRBD1. The trim removed 4 bases at V and 0 bases at J, leaving 4 bases unmatched. The length of the CDR3 is 15 residues. The germline CDR1 and CDR2 sequences are SGHKS and YYEKEE (reference sequence). The CDR3 DNA follows: TGTGCCAGCAGCCCATGGACAGGGAGCACAGATACGCAGTATTTT. This translates into CASSPWTGSTDTQYF.

The rearrangement joins TRBV7-9 to TRBJ2-3; D uncertain. Germline-derived CDR1 and CDR2 are SEHNR and FQNEAQ (reference sequence). The CDR3 has 13 amino acids. Trimming left V 5 bases short and J 4 bases short, with 10 bases between. The CDR3 DNA reads TGTGCCAGCAGCCACCGCCTTGCAGATACGCAGTATTTT. Protein product: CASSHRLADTQYF.

The chain couples TRBV6-1 to TRBJ1-2; D is uncertain. CDR3 length: 14 residues. V was shortened by 1 base and J by 6 bases, with 12 bases between the two germline ends. Looked up from germline, CDR1 is MNHNS and CDR2 is SASEGT. For the CDR3, the DNA is TGTGCCAGCAGTGAAGGGGGTATTAGAGATGGCTACACCTTC. The encoded protein is CASSEGGIRDGYTF.

The chain carries TRBV7-2 and TRBJ2-1, with D perhaps matching TRBD2 (6 bases). Germline V lookup: CDR1 SGHTA, CDR2 FQGNSA. Trimming shortened V by 5 bases and J by 3 bases, and 11 bases separated the two germline ends. The CDR3 consists of 14 residues. This chain's CDR3 is CASSAGPLYNEQFF. The CDR3 nucleotides read TGTGCCAGCAGCGCGGGACCACTCTACAATGAGCAGTTCTTC.

This chain joins TRBV5-1 and TRBJ1-5; a weak D match, TRBD1 (5 bases). Germline V gene lookup returns CDR1 SGHRS and CDR2 YFSETQ. The CDR3 covers 15 residues. The V end was cut by 4 bases, the J end by 7 bases, with 18 bases between. The CDR3 protein is CASSPGGTDPQPQHF. The CDR3 nucleotides read TGCGCCAGCAGCCCGGGGGGGACGGACCCCCAGCCCCAGCATTTT. Together with reference TRBV5-1 and TRBJ1-5, the CDR3 gives the full variable domain: KAGVTQTPRYLIKTRGQQVTLSCSPISGHRSVSWYQQTPGQGLQFLFEYFSETQRNKGNFPGRFSGRQFSNSRSEMNVSTLELGDSALYLCASSPGGTDPQPQHFGDGTRLSIL.

The genes are TRBV29-1 and TRBJ2-3; a weak D match, TRBD1 (6 bases). CDR1 is SQVTM, CDR2 ANQGSEA, per germline. V lost 5 bases and J lost 2, with 14 bases in between. This CDR3 region has 14 residues. The CDR3 sequence is CSVFGTPDTDTQYF. For the CDR3, the DNA is TGCAGCGTTTTCGGGACACCGGACACAGATACGCAGTATTTT.

This rearrangement joins TRBV29-1 to TRBJ2-7, with 7 bases identical to TRBD2. The germline gives CDR1 SQVTM, CDR2 ANQGSEA. This CDR3 contains 14 residues. J was trimmed by 3 bases and V by 1 base; bases with no gene match: 6. The CDR3 coding sequence is TGCAGCGTTGAAGGTGCGGAGCGGGACTACGAGCAGTACTTC. Translated: CSVEGAERDYEQYF.

The V gene is TRBV11-2, the J gene TRBJ1-6, with D maybe TRBD1 (5 bases). The CDR3 consists of 15 residues. CDR1 SGHAT and CDR2 FQNNGV come from the germline V gene. With 1 base removed from V and 9 bases from J, the gap between germline ends came to 13 bases. CDR3 bases: TGTGCCAGCAGCTTAGGAGGCAGGGAAACTTCACCCCTCCACTTT. Encoded protein: CASSLGGRETSPLHF.

This sequence joins TRBV18 and TRBJ2-2, with D perhaps TRBD1 (6 bases). The CDR3 covers 16 residues. The V end was cut by 4 bases, the J end by 0 bases, with 12 bases between. Germline V gene data show CDR1 as KGHSH and CDR2 as LQKENI. CDR3 amino acids: CASSRGLASNTGELFF. In DNA, the CDR3 is TGTGCCAGCTCACGGGGGCTGGCTTCGAACACCGGGGAGCTGTTTTTT.

The chain links TRBV7-2 to TRBJ2-1, with D tentatively TRBD1 (5 bases). The CDR3 consists of 15 residues. Trimming left V 0 bases short and J 4 bases short, with 10 bases between. Germline-derived CDR1 and CDR2 are SGHTA and FQGNSA. CDR3 sequence: CASSLASGPYNEQFF. DNA of the CDR3: TGTGCCAGCAGCTTAGCTTCAGGGCCGTACAATGAGCAGTTCTTC.

The chain combines TRBV27 with TRBJ1-1, with 9 bases matching TRBD1. CDR1 is MNHEY, CDR2 SMNVEV, per germline (reference sequence). Unmatched junction bases numbered 3, after V lost 0 bases and J lost 4 bases. This CDR3 comprises 15 residues. For the CDR3, the DNA is TGTGCCAGCAGTTTATCGGGGACAGGGACCACTGAAGCTTTCTTT. Translated, it gives CASSLSGTGTTEAFF.

This clone came up a few times. The rearrangement links TRBV29-1 to TRBJ2-2; 7 bases line up with TRBD2. CDR3 size: 14 residues. Germline V gene sequence: CDR1 SQVTM, CDR2 ANQGSEA. The V gene end was trimmed by 6 bases and the J gene end by 3 bases; junction bases not matched to a gene: 7. The CDR3 here is CSVVGLVDTGELFF. CDR3 sequence (DNA): TGCAGCGTCGTTGGACTAGTGGACACCGGGGAGCTGTTTTTT.

The chain combines TRBV12-5 with TRBJ2-7, with unresolved D. From germline, CDR1 is LGHNT and CDR2 FRNRAP. The germline V and J ends were trimmed by 6 bases and 5 bases, with 8 bases remaining between them. The CDR3 totals 11 residues. The CDR3 sequence is CASGPRDEQYF. For the CDR3, the DNA is TGTGCTAGTGGCCCAAGGGACGAGCAGTACTTC.

The chain links TRBV6-5 to TRBJ2-1, with D hard to call. Germline CDR1 and CDR2: MNHEY and SVGAGI. This CDR3 has 13 residues. V lost 6 bases and J 4 bases, leaving 10 bases between the germline ends. CDR3 sequence (DNA): TGTGCCAGCAGACAAGACGGTTACAATGAGCAGTTCTTC. Protein sequence: CASRQDGYNEQFF.

V usage is TRBV7-2 and J usage is TRBJ1-3; a possible D gene is TRBD1 (5 bases). Trimming took off 3 bases at V and 0 bases at J, with 18 bases between the two ends. The germline gives CDR1 SGHTA, CDR2 FQGNSA. This CDR3 spans 18 amino acids. For the CDR3, the DNA is TGTGCCAGCAGCTTTGATGACTCCAGGGTTATCTCTGGAAACACCATATATTTT. It translates to CASSFDDSRVISGNTIYF.

The sample holds a few counts of this clone. This CDR3 is also generated by other DNA sequences in the sample. This chain links TRBV25-1 with TRBJ2-3; D possibly matches TRBD1 or TRBD2 (6 bases each). This CDR3 comprises 15 residues. V was pared by 2 bases and J by 2 bases, with 11 bases between. CDR1 and CDR2 from the germline V gene are MGHDK and SYGVNS. This CDR3 reads CASSETGAATDTQYF. In DNA, the CDR3 is TGTGCCAGCAGTGAAACGGGGGCGGCCACAGATACGCAGTATTTT.

This chain uses TRBV19 with TRBJ2-7; D may be TRBD1 (5 bases). This CDR3 is built from 15 residues. The V and J ends lost 5 bases and 6 bases respectively, with 20 bases between them. The germline V gene encodes CDR1 LNHDA and CDR2 SQIVND (reference sequence). Here the CDR3 reads CASSLTAILSSEQYF. The CDR3 DNA reads as TGTGCCAGTAGTCTGACAGCGATACTCTCTTCCGAGCAGTACTTC.

The chain is built from TRBV19 and TRBJ2-7, with D unclear. V was pared by 3 bases and J by 8 bases, with 17 bases between. Germline CDR1 is LNHDA and CDR2 is SQIVND (reference sequence). The CDR3 is 14 amino acids. CDR3 nucleotides: TGTGCCAGTAGTATCTCGACCCCGGGCTGGCAGCAGTACTTC. Amino acid sequence: CASSISTPGWQQYF.